This T cell receptor beta chain is drawn from a study of beta chain features in type 1 diabetes. Study findings and constraints: TCRB CDR3s from Type 1 diabetes patients were moderately but significantly shorter in all four CD4+ subsets. It was not settled here whether HLA type affects TCRB rearrangement.

Concerning this clone: What it binds is unknown.

Every bit of the isolated RNA underwent reverse transcription, so sequencing read expressed TCRB transcripts. The study sequenced naive, central memory and regulatory T cell samples to an average of about 3.9 million reads. Only in-frame clones appear in the TCRdb table, and some are missing; sequencing was by immunoSEQ multiplex PCR. The table has almost 350,000 clones, around 20% seen once. CDR1 MGHDK and CDR2 SYGVNS come from the germline V gene. The CDR3 sequence is 14 residues long. V dropped 2 bases and J dropped 8 bases, with 15 bases sitting between them. The source material was naive CD4+ T cells from blood. This TCR was sampled from a young woman in good health. This chain joins TRBV25-1 and TRBJ1-2, with D uncertain. DNA for the CDR3: TGTGCCAGCAGTGAAGCCCCATTCGGTAGAGGCTACACCTTC. Amino acid sequence: CASSEAPFGRGYTF.